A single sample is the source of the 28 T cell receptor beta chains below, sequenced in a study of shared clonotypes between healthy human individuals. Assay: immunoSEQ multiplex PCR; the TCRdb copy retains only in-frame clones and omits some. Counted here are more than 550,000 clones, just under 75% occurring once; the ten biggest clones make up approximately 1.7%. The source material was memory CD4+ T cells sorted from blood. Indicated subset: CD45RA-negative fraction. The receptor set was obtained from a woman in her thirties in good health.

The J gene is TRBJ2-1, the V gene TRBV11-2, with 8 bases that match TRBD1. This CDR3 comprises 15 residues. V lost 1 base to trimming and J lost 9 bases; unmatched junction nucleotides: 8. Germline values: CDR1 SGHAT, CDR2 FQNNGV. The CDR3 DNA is TGTGCCAGCAGCTTAGGTCGTCCAGGGGGCAGTGAGCAGTTCTTC. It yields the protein CASSLGRPGGSEQFF. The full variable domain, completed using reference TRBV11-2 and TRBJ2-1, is EAGVAQSPRYKIIEKRQSVAFWCNPISGHATLYWYQQILGQGPKLLIQFQNNGVVDDSQLPKDRFSAERLKGVDSTLKIQPAKLEDSAVYLCASSLGRPGGSEQFFGPGTRLTVL.

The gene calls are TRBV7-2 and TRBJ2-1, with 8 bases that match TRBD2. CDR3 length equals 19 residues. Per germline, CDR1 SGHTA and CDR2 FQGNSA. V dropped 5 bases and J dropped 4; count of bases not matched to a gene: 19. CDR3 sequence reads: CASSIKLGRALAVYNEQFF. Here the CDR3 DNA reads TGTGCCAGCAGCATAAAACTAGGAAGGGCACTAGCGGTTTACAATGAGCAGTTCTTC.

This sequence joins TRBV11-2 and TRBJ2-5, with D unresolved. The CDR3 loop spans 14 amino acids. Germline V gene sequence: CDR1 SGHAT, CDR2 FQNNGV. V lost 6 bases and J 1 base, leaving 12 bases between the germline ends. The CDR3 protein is CASSKAVPQETQYF. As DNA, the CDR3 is TGTGCCAGCAGTAAAGCTGTTCCCCAAGAGACCCAGTACTTC.

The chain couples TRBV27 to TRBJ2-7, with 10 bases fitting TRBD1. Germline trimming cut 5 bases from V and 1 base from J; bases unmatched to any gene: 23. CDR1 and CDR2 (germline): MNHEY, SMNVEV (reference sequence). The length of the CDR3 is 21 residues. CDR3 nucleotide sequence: TGTGCCAGCAGTCATCGCCCCCCGGGACAGGGGCGGGTGACATTGTCCTACGAGCAGTACTTC. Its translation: CASSHRPPGQGRVTLSYEQYF.

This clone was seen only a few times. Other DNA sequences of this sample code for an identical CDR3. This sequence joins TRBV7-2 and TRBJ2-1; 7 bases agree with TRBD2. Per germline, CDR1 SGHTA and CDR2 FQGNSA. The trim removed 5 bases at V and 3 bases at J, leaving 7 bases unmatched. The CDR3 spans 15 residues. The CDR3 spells CASSPQRDSYNEQFF. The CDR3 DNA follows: TGTGCCAGCAGCCCGCAGCGGGATAGCTACAATGAGCAGTTCTTC.

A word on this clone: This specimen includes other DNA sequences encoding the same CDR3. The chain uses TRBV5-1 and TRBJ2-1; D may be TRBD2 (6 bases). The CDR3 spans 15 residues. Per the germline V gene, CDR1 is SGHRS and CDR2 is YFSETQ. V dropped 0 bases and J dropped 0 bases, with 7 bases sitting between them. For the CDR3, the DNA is TGCGCCAGCAGCTTGGGCGGGGCCTCCTACAATGAGCAGTTCTTC. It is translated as CASSLGGASYNEQFF.

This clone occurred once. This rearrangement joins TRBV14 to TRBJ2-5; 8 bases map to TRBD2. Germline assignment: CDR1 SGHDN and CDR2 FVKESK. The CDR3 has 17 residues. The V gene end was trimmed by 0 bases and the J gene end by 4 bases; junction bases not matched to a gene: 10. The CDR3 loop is CASSQEAPGGPRETQYF. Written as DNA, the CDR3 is TGTGCCAGCAGCCAAGAAGCGCCGGGAGGGCCTAGAGAGACCCAGTACTTC.

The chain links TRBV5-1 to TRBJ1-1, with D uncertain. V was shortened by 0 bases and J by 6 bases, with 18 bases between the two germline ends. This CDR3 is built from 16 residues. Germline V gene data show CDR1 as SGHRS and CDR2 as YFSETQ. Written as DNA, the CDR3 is TGCGCCAGCAGCTTGGTAATGCAGAGAGATGGAGCTGAAGCTTTCTTT. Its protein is CASSLVMQRDGAEAFF.

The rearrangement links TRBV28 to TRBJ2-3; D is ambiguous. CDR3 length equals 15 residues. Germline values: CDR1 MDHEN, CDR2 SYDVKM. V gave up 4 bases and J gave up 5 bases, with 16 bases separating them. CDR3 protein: CASSSPGDVKDTQYF. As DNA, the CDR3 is TGTGCCAGCAGTTCCCCTGGGGATGTGAAAGATACGCAGTATTTT.

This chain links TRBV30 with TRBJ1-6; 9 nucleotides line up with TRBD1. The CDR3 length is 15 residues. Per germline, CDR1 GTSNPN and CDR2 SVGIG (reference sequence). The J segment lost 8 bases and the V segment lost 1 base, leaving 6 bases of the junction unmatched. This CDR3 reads CAWSELQGAYSPLHF. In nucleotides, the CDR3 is TGTGCCTGGAGTGAACTACAGGGGGCATATTCACCCCTCCACTTT. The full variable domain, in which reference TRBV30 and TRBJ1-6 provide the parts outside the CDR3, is SQTIHQWPATLVQPVGSPLSLECTVEGTSNPNLYWYRQAAGRGLQLLFYSVGIGQISSEVPQNLSASRPQDRQFILSSKKLLLSDSGFYLCAWSELQGAYSPLHFGNGTRLTVT.

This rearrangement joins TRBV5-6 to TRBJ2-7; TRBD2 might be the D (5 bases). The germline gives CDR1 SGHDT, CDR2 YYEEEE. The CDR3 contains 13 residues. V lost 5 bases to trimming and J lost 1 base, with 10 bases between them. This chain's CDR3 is CASSRTGSYEQYF. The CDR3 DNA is TGTGCCAGCAGTAGGACTGGATCCTACGAGCAGTACTTC.

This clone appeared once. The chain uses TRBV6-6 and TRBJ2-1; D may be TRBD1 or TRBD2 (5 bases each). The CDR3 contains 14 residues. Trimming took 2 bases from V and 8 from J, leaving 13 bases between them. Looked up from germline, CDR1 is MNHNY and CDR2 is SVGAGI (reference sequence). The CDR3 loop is CASSYPGRADEQFF. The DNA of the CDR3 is TGTGCCAGCAGTTACCCGGGACGAGCAGATGAGCAGTTCTTC.

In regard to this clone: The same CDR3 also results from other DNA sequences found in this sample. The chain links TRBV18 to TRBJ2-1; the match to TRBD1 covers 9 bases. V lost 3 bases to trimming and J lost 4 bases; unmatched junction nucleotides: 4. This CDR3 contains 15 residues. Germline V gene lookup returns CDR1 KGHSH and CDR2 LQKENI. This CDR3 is CASSPGTGKYNEQFF. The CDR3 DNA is TGTGCCAGCTCACCCGGGACAGGGAAGTACAATGAGCAGTTCTTC. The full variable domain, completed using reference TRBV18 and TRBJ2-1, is NAGVMQNPRHLVRRRGQEARLRCSPMKGHSHVYWYRQLPEEGLKFMVYLQKENIIDESGMPKERFSAEFPKEGPSILRIQQVVRGDSAAYFCASSPGTGKYNEQFFGPGTRLTVL.

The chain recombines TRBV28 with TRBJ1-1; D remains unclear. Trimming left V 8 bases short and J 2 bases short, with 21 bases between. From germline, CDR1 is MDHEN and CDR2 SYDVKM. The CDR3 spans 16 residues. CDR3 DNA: TGTGCCAGCCCCCCGCCCGCGAGGGAGTTTAACACTGAAGCTTTCTTT. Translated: CASPPPAREFNTEAFF.

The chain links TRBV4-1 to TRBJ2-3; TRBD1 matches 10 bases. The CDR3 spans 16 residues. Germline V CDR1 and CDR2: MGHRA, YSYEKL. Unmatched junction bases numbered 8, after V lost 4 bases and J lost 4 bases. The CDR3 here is CASSPQGQGRADTQYF. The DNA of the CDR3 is TGCGCCAGCAGCCCTCAGGGACAGGGGAGAGCAGATACGCAGTATTTT.

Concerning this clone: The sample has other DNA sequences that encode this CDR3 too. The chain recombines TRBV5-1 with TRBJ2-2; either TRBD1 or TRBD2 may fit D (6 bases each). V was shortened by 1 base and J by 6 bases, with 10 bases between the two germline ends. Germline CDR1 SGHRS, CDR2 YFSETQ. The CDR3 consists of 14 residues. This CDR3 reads CASSLRGDAGELFF. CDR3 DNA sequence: TGCGCCAGCAGCTTGAGGGGGGACGCCGGGGAGCTGTTTTTT.

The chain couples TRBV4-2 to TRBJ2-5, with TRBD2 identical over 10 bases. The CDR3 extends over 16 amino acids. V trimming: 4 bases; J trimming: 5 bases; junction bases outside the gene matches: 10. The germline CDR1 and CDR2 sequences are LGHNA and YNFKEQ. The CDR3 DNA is TGTGCCAGCAGCCCCTCCACAGCGGGAGGGGTGGAGACCCAGTACTTC. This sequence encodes CASSPSTAGGVETQYF.

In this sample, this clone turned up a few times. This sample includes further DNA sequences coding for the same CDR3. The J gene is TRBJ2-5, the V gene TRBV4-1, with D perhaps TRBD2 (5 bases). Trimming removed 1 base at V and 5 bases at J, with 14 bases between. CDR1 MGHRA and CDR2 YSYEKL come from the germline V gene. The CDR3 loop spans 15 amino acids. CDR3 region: CASSQGPGGVETQYF. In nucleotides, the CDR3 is TGCGCCAGCAGCCAAGGGCCCGGAGGCGTGGAGACCCAGTACTTC.

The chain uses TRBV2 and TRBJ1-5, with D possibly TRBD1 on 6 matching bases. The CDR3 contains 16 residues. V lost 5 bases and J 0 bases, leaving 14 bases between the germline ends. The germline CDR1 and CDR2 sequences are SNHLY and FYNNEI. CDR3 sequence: CASSFGGAFSNQPQHF. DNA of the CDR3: TGTGCCAGCAGTTTCGGGGGGGCGTTTAGCAATCAGCCCCAGCATTTT.

The CDR3 nucleotides are TGTGCCAGCAGCTCGAGCCCCTGGACAGAGGGCTATGGCTACACCTTC. This translates into CASSSSPWTEGYGYTF. The chain employs TRBV7-9 and TRBJ1-2; the D gene is possibly TRBD1 (6 bases). Germline V gene sequence: CDR1 SEHNR, CDR2 FQNEAQ (reference sequence). The germline V and J ends were trimmed by 4 bases and 4 bases, with 19 bases remaining between them. The CDR3 consists of 16 residues. Filled out from reference TRBV7-9 and TRBJ1-2, the complete variable domain reads DTGVSQNPRHKITKRGQNVTFRCDPISEHNRLYWYRQTLGQGPEFLTYFQNEAQLEKSRLLSDRFSAERPKGSFSTLEIQRTEQGDSAMYLCASSSSPWTEGYGYTFGSGTRLTVV.

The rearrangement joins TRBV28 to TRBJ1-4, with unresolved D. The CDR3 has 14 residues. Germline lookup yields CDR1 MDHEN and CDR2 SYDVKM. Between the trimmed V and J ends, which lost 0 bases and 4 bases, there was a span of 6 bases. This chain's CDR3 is CASSLWQDNEKLFF. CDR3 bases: TGTGCCAGCAGTTTATGGCAGGATAATGAAAAACTGTTTTTT.

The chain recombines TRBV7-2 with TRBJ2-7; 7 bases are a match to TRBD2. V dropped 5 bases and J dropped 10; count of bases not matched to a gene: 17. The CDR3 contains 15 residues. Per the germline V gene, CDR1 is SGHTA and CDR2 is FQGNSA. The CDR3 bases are TGTGCCAGCAGCATCCCGGACTGGCGGAGCGGGGATCAGTACTTC. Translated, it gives CASSIPDWRSGDQYF.

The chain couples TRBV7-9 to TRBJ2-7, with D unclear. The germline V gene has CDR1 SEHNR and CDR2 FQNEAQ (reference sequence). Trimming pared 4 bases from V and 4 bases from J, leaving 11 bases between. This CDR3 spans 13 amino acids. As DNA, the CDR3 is TGTGCCAGCAGCTCTAAGTTATGGTACGAGCAGTACTTC. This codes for CASSSKLWYEQYF.

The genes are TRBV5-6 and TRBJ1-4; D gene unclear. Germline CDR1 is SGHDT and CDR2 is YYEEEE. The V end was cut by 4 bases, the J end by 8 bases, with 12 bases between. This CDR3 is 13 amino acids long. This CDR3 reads CASSDRLTEKLFF. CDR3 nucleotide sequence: TGTGCCAGCAGCGATAGATTGACCGAAAAACTGTTTTTT. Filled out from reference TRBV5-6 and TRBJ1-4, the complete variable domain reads DAGVTQSPTHLIKTRGQQVTLRCSPKSGHDTVSWYQQALGQGPQFIFQYYEEEERQRGNFPDRFSGHQFPNYSSELNVNALLLGDSALYLCASSDRLTEKLFFGSGTQLSVL.

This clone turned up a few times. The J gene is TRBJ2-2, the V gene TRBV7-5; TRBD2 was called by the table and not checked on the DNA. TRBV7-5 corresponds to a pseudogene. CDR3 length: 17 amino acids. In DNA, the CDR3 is TGTGTCAGAAGCGCACCTCATTGGCGGGAAAACACCGGGGAGCTGTTTTTT. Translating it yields CVRSAPHWRENTGELFF.

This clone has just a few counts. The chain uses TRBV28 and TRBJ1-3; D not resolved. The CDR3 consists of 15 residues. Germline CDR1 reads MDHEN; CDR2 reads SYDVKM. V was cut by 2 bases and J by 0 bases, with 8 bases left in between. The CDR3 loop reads CASSLRGGSGNTIYF. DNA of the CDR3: TGTGCCAGCAGTTTAAGAGGAGGCTCTGGAAACACCATATATTTT.

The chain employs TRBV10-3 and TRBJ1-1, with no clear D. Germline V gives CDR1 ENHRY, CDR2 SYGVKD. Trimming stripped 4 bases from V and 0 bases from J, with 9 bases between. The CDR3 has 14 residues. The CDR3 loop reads CAISGEGVNTEAFF. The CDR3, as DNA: TGTGCCATCAGTGGTGAAGGCGTGAACACTGAAGCTTTCTTT.

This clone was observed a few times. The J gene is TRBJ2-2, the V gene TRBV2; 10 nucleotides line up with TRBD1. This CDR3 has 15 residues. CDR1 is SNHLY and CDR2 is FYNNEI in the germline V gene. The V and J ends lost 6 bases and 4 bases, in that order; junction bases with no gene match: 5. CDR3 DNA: TGTGCCAGCAGGGATAGGACAGGGGGCACCGGGGAGCTGTTTTTT. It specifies CASRDRTGGTGELFF.